The TCR beta chain described here comes from a study of Graves' ophthalmopathy and Graves' hyperthyroidism. Germline V gives CDR1 SNHLY, CDR2 FYNNEI. The CDR3 extends over 14 amino acids. V lost 7 bases to trimming and J lost 2 bases, with 14 bases between them. RNA served as the template for amplifying TCR beta CDR3 regions. The first round was an RT-PCR with HTBI primers, and the second round was a multiplex PCR. Via MiXCR, TCRdb re-called the multiplex PCR reads, giving one row per CDR3 protein. The data contain around 1,000,000 distinct CDR3 sequences, roughly 35% of them singletons. Sequencing was carried out using peripheral blood or thyroid tissue (not recorded which). This TCR derives from an adult man with Graves' hyperthyroidism. The chain recombines TRBV2 with TRBJ2-5; no clear D. CDR3 in DNA: TGTGCCAGCACCCCCCTGAACAGTCAAGAGACCCAGTACTTC. It codes for CASTPLNSQETQYF.